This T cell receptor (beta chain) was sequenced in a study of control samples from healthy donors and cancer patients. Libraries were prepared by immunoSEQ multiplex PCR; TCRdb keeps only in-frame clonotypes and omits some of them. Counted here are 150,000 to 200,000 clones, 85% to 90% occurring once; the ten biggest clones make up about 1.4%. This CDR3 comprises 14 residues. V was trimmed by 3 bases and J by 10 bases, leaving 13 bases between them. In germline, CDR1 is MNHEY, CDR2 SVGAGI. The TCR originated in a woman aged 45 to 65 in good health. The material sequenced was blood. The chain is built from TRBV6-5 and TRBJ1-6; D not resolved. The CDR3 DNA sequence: TGTGCCAGCAGTTATGGCAGCTTAGGATCACCCCTCCACTTT. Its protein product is CASSYGSLGSPLHF.